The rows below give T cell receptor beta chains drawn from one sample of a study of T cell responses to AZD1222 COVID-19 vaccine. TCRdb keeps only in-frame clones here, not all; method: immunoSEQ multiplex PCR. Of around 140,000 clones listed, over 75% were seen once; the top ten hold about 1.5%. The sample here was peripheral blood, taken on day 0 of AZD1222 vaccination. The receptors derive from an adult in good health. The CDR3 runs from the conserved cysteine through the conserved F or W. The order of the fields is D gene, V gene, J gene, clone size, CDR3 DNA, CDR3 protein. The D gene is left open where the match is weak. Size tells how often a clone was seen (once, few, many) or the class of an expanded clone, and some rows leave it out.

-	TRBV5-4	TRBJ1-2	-	TGTGCCAGCAGCACCGGACAGAACAACTATGGCTACACCTTC	CASSTGQNNYGYTF
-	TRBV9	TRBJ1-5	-	TGTGCCAGCAGCACATACGTCAATCAGCCCCAGCATTTT	CASSTYVNQPQHF
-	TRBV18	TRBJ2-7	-	TGTGCCAGCTCACCGCCTGGGACCTACGAGCAGTACTTC	CASSPPGTYEQYF
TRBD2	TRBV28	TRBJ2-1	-	TGTGCCAGCAGCGGACTAGCGGGAGGGACGGGTGAGCAGTTCTTC	CASSGLAGGTGEQFF
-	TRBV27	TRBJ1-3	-	TGTGCCAGCAGTTCCTCGACCGGGCGGGGAAACACCATATATTTT	CASSSSTGRGNTIYF
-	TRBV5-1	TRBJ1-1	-	TGCGCCAGCAGCCTGGATTCAGGGGCGGCTGAAGCTTTCTTT	CASSLDSGAAEAFF
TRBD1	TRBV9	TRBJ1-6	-	TGTGCCAGCAGCTCCAGGGGGGGCTTGAATTCACCCCTCCACTTT	CASSSRGGLNSPLHF
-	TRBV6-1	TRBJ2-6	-	TGTGCCAGCAGTGATTGGGCGTCTGGGGCCAACGTCCTGACTTTC	CASSDWASGANVLTF
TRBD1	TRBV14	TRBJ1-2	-	TGTGCCAGCAGCCAGGGGACAGCTTGGGCAAGGAAACATGGCTACACCTTC	CASSQGTAWARKHGYTF
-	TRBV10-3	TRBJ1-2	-	TGTGCCATCAGTGAGCCGGGGACTGCTCCCTTTCCTAGCTATGGCTACACCTTC	CAISEPGTAPFPSYGYTF
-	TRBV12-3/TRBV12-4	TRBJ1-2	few	TGTGCCAGCAGTTTAGCGCGCCAGAATGGCTACACCTTC	CASSLARQNGYTF
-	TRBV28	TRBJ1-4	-	TGTGCCAGCAGTCTAACATTATCCCATGAAAAACTGTTTTTT	CASSLTLSHEKLFF
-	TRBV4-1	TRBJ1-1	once	TGCGCCAGCAGCCAACTGAGTCCTTCCGGTGGAGCTTTCTTT	CASSQLSPSGGAFF
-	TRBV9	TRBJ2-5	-	TGTGCCAGCAGCACTGGACCTGAAGAGACCCAGTACTTC	CASSTGPEETQYF
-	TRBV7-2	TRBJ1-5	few	TGTGCCAGCAGCTTGCCCCGGGGGAGGAGCAATCAGCCCCAGCATTTT	CASSLPRGRSNQPQHF
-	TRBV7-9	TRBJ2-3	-	TGTGCCAGCAGCTTGGGGGCAGGGCGAGGAGATACGCAGTATTTT	CASSLGAGRGDTQYF
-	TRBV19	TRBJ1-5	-	TGTGCCAGTAGCAGACAGGTTTATAGCAATCAGCCCCAGCATTTT	CASSRQVYSNQPQHF
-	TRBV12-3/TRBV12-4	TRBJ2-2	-	TGTGCCAGCAGTCGAGGGTCACCCGGGGAGCTGTTTTTT	CASSRGSPGELFF
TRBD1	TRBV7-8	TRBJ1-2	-	TGTGCCAGCAGTCGGCGGAGGGACAGGGGGCGCGACTATGGCTACACCTTC	CASSRRRDRGRDYGYTF
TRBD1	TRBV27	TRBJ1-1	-	TGTGCCAGCAGTCCCGGGACAGGGCTGAAAGCTTTCTTT	CASSPGTGLKAFF
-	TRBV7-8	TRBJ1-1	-	TGTGCCAGCAGCTTAGACACGGGACAAATGAACACTGAAGCTTTCTTT	CASSLDTGQMNTEAFF
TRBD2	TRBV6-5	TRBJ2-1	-	TGTGCCAGCAAAAGGGGTAGCGGGGGGTATGAGCAGTTCTTC	CASKRGSGGYEQFF
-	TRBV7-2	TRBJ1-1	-	TGTGCCAGCAAGAGGGGAAGAACTGAAGCTTTCTTT	CASKRGRTEAFF
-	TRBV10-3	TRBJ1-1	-	TGTGCCATCAGTGTGGCGGCGAACACTGAAGCTTTCTTT	CAISVAANTEAFF
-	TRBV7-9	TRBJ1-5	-	TGTGCCAGCAGCTTAGGAGAACAGGGAATCAATCAGCCCCAGCATTTT	CASSLGEQGINQPQHF
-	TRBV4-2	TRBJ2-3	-	TGTGCCAGCAGCCAAATTGACTCCAGCACAGATACGCAGTATTTT	CASSQIDSSTDTQYF
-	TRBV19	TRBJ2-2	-	TGTGCCAGTACCCCCAGGCATGCGAACACCGGGGAGCTGTTTTTT	CASTPRHANTGELFF
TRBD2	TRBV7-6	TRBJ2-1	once	TGTGCCAGCAGCCCCTTCCTGCTAGCGGGAAACCTCAATGAGCAGTTCTTC	CASSPFLLAGNLNEQFF
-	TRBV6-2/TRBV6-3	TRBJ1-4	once	TGTGCCAGCAGCGAGAGAACTAATGAAAAACTGTTTTTT	CASSERTNEKLFF
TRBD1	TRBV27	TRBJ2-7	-	TGTGCCAGCAGTCCGGACAGGCCCACCCATACCTACGAGCAGTACTTC	CASSPDRPTHTYEQYF
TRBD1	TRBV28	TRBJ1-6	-	TGTGCCAGCAGTTTTCCGACCGGGACAGGAGGATTCACCCTCCACTTT	CASSFPTGTGGFTLHF
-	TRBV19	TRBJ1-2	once	TGTGCCAGTAAAGTCAGTACGAACTATGGCTACACCTTC	CASKVSTNYGYTF
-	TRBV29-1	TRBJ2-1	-	TGCAGCGTCCGACTGAACTACAATGAGCAGTTCTTC	CSVRLNYNEQFF
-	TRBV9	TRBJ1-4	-	TGTGCCAGCTCCCCCGAGGGGGTAAATGAAAAACTGTTTTTT	CASSPEGVNEKLFF
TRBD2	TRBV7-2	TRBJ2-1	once	TGTGCCAGCAGCTTAGCTTATAGCGGGGCCCCCTACAATGAGCAGTTCTTC	CASSLAYSGAPYNEQFF
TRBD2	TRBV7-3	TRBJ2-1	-	TGTGCCAGCAGCTTAACGAGGGCTAGCGGGGAGAATGAGCAGTTCTTC	CASSLTRASGENEQFF
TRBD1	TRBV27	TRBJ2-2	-	TGTGCCAGCAGTTTGCAGGACAGGACGAACACCGGGGAGCTGTTTTTT	CASSLQDRTNTGELFF
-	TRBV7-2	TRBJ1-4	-	TGTGCCAGCAGCTTGCAGATAACTAATGAAAAACTGTTTTTT	CASSLQITNEKLFF
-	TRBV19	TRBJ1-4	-	TGTGCCAGCGCCAGGCCGGCTAATGAAAAACTGTTTTTT	CASARPANEKLFF
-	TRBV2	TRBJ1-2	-	TGTGCCAGCAGGTGGGGCGGGGGGCACGGCTACACCTTC	CASRWGGGHGYTF
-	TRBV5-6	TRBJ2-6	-	TGTGCCAGCAGCTTATTACAGGTCTCTGGGGCCAACGTCCTGACTTTC	CASSLLQVSGANVLTF
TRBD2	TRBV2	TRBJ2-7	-	TGTGCCAGTAAATCCGAGCGGGGGGCGACCTACGAGCAGTACTTC	CASKSERGATYEQYF
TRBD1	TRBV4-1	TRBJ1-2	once	TGCGCCAGCAGCCAAGATGTCCCCCAGGGGGGCAACTATGGCTACACCTTC	CASSQDVPQGGNYGYTF
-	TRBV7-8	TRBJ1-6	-	TGTGCCAGCAGCTTAGCGTTGGGGGGAATTACAAATTCACCCCTCCACTTT	CASSLALGGITNSPLHF
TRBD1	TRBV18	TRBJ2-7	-	TGTGCCAGCTCCCCCGACAGGGGCGTCTCCTACGAGCAGTACTTC	CASSPDRGVSYEQYF
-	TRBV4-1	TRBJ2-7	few	TGCGCCAGCAGCCAAGAGATAACTCCAACATCTCGAGAGCAGTACTTC	CASSQEITPTSREQYF
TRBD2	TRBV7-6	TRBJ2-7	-	TGTGCCAGCAGCTTAGCTGTCAGACAGATGACTAGCGGGGCCTATTACGAGCAGTACTTC	CASSLAVRQMTSGAYYEQYF
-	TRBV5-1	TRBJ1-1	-	TGCGCCAGCAGCTTGGTTAGTCAGCCCTCGAACACTGAAGCTTTCTTT	CASSLVSQPSNTEAFF
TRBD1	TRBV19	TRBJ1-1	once	TGTGCCAGTTTTCGGACAGGCCCGAACACTGAAGCTTTCTTT	CASFRTGPNTEAFF
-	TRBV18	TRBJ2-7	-	TGTGCCAGCTCACCGGGGGCGAGAAACGAGCAGTACTTC	CASSPGARNEQYF
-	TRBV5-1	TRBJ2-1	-	TGCGCCAGCAGCTTGGACGGGCCAGGGAGATGGAATGAGCAGTTCTTC	CASSLDGPGRWNEQFF
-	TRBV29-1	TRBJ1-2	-	TGCAGCGGGGTCTCCGAATCGACCTATGGCTACACCTTC	CSGVSESTYGYTF